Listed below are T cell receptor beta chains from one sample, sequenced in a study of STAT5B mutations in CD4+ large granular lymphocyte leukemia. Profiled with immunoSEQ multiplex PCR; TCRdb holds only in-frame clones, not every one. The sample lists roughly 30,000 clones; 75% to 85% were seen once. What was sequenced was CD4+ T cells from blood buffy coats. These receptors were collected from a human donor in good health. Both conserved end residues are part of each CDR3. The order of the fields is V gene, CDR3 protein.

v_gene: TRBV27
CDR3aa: CASSSPPRTSQQYF

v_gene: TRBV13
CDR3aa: CASSFRGEAFF

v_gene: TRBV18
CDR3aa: CASSPSWQYSGNTIYF

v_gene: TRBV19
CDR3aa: CASSIRLQSQETQYF

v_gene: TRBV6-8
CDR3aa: CASRPRSYEQYF

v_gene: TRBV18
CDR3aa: CASSPPDRGSYEQYF

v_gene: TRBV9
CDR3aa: CASSVSGLAGAYNEQFF

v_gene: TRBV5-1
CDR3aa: CASSFSYQETQYF

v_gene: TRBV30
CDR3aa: CAWSSVRQYF

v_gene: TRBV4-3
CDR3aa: CASSRSWGAPPSSGANVLTF

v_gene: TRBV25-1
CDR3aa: CASSGDRGGYTF

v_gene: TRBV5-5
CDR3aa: CASSLVGGANTGELFF

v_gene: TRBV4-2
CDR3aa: CASSQELGGRTYGYTF

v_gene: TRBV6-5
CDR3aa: CASSYGYGYTF

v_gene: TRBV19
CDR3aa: CASSSGGSGNTIYF

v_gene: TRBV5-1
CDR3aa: CASSLKGQETQYF

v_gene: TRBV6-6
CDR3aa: CASSHQGARGYTF

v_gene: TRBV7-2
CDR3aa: CASSLSTGTYNEQFF

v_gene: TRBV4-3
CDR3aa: CASSPGGGRLNEQYF

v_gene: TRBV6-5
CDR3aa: CASSSTGTFRNTEAFF

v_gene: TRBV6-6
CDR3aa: CASSYTTAPKETQYF

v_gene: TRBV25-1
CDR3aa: CASSPRTGGATNEKLFF

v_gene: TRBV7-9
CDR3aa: CASSPHRGQAYGYTF

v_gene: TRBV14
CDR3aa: CASSQARPGTGAIAKNIQYF

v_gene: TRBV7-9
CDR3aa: CAIRTTSGRETQYF

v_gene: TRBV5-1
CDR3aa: CASSPQGATDYNEQFF

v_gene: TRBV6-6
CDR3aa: CASSGRENTEAFF

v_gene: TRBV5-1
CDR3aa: CASSLKREGYEQYF

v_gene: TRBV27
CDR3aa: CASSPGAVNYGYTF

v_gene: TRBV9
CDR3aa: CASSASQGTEAFF